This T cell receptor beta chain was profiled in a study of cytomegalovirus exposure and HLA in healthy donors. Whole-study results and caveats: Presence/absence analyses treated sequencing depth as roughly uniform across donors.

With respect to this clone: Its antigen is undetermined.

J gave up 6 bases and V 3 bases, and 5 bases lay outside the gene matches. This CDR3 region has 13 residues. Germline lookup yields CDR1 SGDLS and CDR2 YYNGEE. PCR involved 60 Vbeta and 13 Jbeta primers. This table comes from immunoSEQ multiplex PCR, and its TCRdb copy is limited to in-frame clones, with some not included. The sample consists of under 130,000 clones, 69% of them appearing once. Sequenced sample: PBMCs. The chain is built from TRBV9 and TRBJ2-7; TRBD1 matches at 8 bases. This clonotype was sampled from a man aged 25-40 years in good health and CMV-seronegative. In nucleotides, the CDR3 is TGTGCCAGCAGCGCTCAAACAGGGGGCGAGCAGTACTTC. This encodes CASSAQTGGEQYF.